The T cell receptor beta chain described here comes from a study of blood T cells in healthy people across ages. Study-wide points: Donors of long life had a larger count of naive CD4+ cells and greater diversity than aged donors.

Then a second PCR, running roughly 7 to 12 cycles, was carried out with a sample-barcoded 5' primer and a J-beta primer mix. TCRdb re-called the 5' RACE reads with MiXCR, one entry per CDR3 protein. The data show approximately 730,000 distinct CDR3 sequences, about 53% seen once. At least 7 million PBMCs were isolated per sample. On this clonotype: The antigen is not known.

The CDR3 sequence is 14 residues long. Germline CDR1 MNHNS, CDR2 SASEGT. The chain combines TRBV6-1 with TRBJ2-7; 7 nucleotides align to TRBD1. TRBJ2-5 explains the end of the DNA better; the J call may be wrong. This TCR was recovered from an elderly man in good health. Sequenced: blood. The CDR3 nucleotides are TGTGCCAGCACGACAGATGGACAGGTGGAGACCCAGTACTTC. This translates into CASTTDGQVETQYF.